One sample yielded the 3 T cell receptor beta chains listed below, sequenced in a study of CD8+CD57+ T cells in acquired aplastic anemia. All patients picked for sequencing had shown, by flow cytometry, an expansion of CD8+CD57+ cells. Investigators profiled TCR beta VDJ and CDR3 from genomic DNA template. TCRdb re-analysed the reads in MiXCR, keeping a single row per CDR3 protein. Here the sample spans approximately 150,000 distinct CDR3 sequences, over 40% being singletons. What was sequenced was sorted CD4+, CD8+, or CD8+CD57+ T cells (not recorded which) from PBMCs. These receptors all come from a human donor with aplastic anemia.

The V gene is TRBV15, the J gene TRBJ2-5, with TRBD2 matching over 7 bases. Germline CDR1 reads LNHNV; CDR2 reads YYDKDF (reference sequence). This CDR3 comprises 14 residues. Trimming took 8 bases from V and 4 from J; bases not matched to a gene: 10. The CDR3 sequence: CATGTGTMAETQYF. CDR3 sequence (DNA): TGTGCCACCGGAACCGGGACTATGGCAGAGACCCAGTACTTC.

This clonotype occurred once. A much larger clone differs by one base, so this may be a read error. The rearrangement uses TRBV6-2 or TRBV6-3 and TRBJ1-3; no reliable D call. CDR1 is MNHEY, CDR2 SVGEGT, per germline. The CDR3 length is 14 residues. V lost 0 bases and J lost 2, with 5 bases in between. CDR3: CASSYSRPGNTIYF. The DNA of the CDR3 is TGTGCCAGCAGTTACTCGAGGCCTGGAAACACCATATATTTT.

Note on this clonotype: A much larger clone is a single base away; this may be a read error. The rearrangement links TRBV5-4 to TRBJ2-5; D is perhaps TRBD1 or TRBD2 (5 bases each). The CDR3 spans 12 residues. Germline lookup yields CDR1 SGHNT and CDR2 YYREEE (reference sequence). CDR3 sequence reads: CANSDYRETQYF. CDR3 nucleotide sequence: TGTGCCAACAGCGACTACAGGGAGACCCAGTACTTC.